The clone carrying this T cell receptor beta chain was seen at least ten times. The antigen is undetermined. Researchers used two-round multiplex PCR to amplify TCR beta CDR3 starting from genomic DNA. Used in first-round PCR were primers specific to each TRBV and TRBJ gene. For its second round, the PCR relied on universal primers. TCRdb used MiXCR to reprocess the multiplex PCR reads, holding one entry per CDR3 protein. The sample holds about 31,000 distinct CDR3 sequences, less than 35% seen once. The record originates from a study of prognosis after radiotherapy for stage I lung cancer. Study conclusions and caveats: Lower values of Shannon entropy after stereotactic body radiation therapy were seen in patients who developed distant metastases.

This material consisted of PBMCs, taken before or after stereotactic body radiation therapy (not recorded which). This sequence originates from a donor aged 50 or older with non-small cell lung cancer.

The CDR3 reads CASSLDLTGAYYGYTF. The DNA of the CDR3 is TGTGCCAGCAGCTTAGATTTGACAGGAGCATACTATGGCTACACCTTC. The chain employs TRBV7-9 and TRBJ1-2; TRBD1 is a possible D gene (6 bases). V dropped 1 base and J dropped 3 bases, with 15 bases sitting between them. Germline CDR1 and CDR2: SEHNR and FQNEAQ (reference sequence). The CDR3 consists of 16 residues.